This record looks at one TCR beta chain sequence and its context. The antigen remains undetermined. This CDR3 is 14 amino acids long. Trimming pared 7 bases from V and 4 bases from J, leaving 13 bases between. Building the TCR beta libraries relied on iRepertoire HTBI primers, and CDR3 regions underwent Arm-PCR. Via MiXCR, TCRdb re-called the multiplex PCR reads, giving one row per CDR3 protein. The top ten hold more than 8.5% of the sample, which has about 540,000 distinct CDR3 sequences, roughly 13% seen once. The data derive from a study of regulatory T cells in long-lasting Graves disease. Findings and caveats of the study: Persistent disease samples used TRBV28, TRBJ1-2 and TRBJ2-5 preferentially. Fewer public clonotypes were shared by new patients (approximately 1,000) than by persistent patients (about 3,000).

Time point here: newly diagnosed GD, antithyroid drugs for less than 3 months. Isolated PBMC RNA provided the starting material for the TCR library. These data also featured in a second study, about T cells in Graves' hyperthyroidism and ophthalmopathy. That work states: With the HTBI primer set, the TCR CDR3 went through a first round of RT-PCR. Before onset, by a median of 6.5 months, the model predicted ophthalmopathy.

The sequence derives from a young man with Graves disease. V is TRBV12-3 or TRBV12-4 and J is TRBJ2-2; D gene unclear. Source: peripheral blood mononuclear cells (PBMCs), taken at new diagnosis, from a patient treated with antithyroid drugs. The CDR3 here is CASNIAYGTGELFF. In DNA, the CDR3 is TGTGCCAGCAATATAGCATATGGCACCGGGGAGCTGTTTTTT.